The 29 T cell receptor beta chains reported below all come from one sample, sequenced in a study of T cells in Graves' hyperthyroidism and ophthalmopathy. Amplified regions were TCR beta CDR3 sequences from RNA transcripts. HTBI primers were employed in a first-round RT-PCR of the TCR CDR3. TCRdb reprocessed the multiplex PCR reads with MiXCR, giving one entry per CDR3 protein. The repertoire holds over 500,000 distinct CDR3 sequences, with about 14% as singletons. The sequencing sample was made of blood. The receptors here all came from a woman aged 40 to 50 with Graves' hyperthyroidism.

The rearrangement uses TRBV20-1 and TRBJ1-2, with TRBD1 identical over 8 bases. The length of the CDR3 is 15 residues. J was trimmed by 3 bases and V by 3 bases; bases with no gene match: 9. Germline assignment: CDR1 DFQATT and CDR2 SNEGSKA (reference sequence). The CDR3 sequence is CSASSQAGGDYGYTF. For the CDR3, the DNA is TGCAGTGCTAGTTCCCAGGCAGGGGGCGACTATGGCTACACCTTC.

This clonotype was seen only a few times. The chain links TRBV6-2 or TRBV6-3 to TRBJ2-5; 7 nucleotides agree with TRBD2. V was clipped by 0 bases and J by 2 bases; unmatched bases: 18. CDR3 length equals 20 residues. Germline V lookup: CDR1 MNHEY, CDR2 SVGEGT. The DNA for the CDR3 is TGTGCCAGCAGTTACTCCTTTGCGAGATATAGACTAGCCGATCAAGAGACCCAGTACTTC. This codes for CASSYSFARYRLADQETQYF.

This clonotype appeared many times. This chain connects TRBV2 to TRBJ2-5; D remains ambiguous. Germline V gives CDR1 SNHLY, CDR2 FYNNEI. The CDR3 loop spans 14 amino acids. V lost 4 bases to trimming and J lost 2 bases, with 11 bases between them. The CDR3: CASSGRQAQETQYF. As DNA, the CDR3 is TGTGCCAGCAGTGGTAGGCAGGCTCAAGAGACCCAGTACTTC. Combining the CDR3 with reference TRBV2 and TRBJ2-5 gives the whole variable domain EPEVTQTPSHQVTQMGQEVILRCVPISNHLYFYWYRQILGQKVEFLVSFYNNEISEKSEIFDDQFSVERPDGSNFTLKIRSTKLEDSAMYFCASSGRQAQETQYFGPGTRLLVL.

The chain carries TRBV7-9 and TRBJ2-1; 7 nucleotides align to TRBD2. After removal of 5 bases from V and 4 bases from J, the junction contained 11 bases not matched to a gene. The CDR3 covers 16 residues. Germline CDR1 SEHNR, CDR2 FQNEAQ (reference sequence). The CDR3 spells CASSSMAGESYNEQFF. CDR3 sequence (DNA): TGTGCCAGCAGCAGCATGGCGGGAGAGTCTTACAATGAGCAGTTCTTC.

V and J are TRBV3-1 and TRBJ2-3, with TRBD2 matching 11 bases. The CDR3 is made up of 18 amino acids. Germline CDR1 LGHDT, CDR2 YNNKEL (reference sequence). After removal of 4 bases from V and 8 bases from J, the junction contained 17 bases not matched to a gene. The CDR3 region has the DNA TGTGCCAGCAGCCCTCAGGATCCAGTGACTAGCGGGATGTTTACGCAGTATTTT. This translates into CASSPQDPVTSGMFTQYF.

Ten or more counts support this clonotype. The chain couples TRBV27 to TRBJ2-7, with TRBD2 matching 7 bases. V shed 3 bases, J shed 3 bases, and the junction held 5 bases outside the gene matches. CDR1 and CDR2 (germline): MNHEY, SMNVEV (reference sequence). The CDR3 loop spans 14 amino acids. CDR3: CASSFGTIGYEQYF. CDR3 coding DNA: TGTGCCAGCAGTTTCGGGACTATTGGCTACGAGCAGTACTTC.

This clonotype was counted only a few times. The chain recombines TRBV27 with TRBJ2-6; the D is unclear. The CDR3 loop spans 17 amino acids. V lost 5 bases, J lost 4 bases, and 18 bases lay in between. The germline gives CDR1 MNHEY, CDR2 SMNVEV (reference sequence). The CDR3 DNA sequence: TGTGCCAGCAGTCTCACGGAGCAATCTGCGGGGGCCAACGTCCTGACTTTC. Encoded protein: CASSLTEQSAGANVLTF.

At least ten counts were recorded for this clonotype. The chain is built from TRBV10-1 and TRBJ2-1; 9 nucleotides line up with TRBD2. CDR1 and CDR2 (germline): WNHNN, SYGVQD (reference sequence). V shed 3 bases and J 7 bases; nucleotides not matched to a gene: 7. The CDR3 spans 15 residues. CDR3 sequence reads: CASSDLAGTGNEQFF. Written as DNA, the CDR3 is TGCGCCAGCAGTGATCTAGCGGGAACGGGGAATGAGCAGTTCTTC.

This clonotype was recorded a few times. The chain couples TRBV25-1 to TRBJ2-1, with 8 positions matching TRBD2. CDR1 and CDR2 from the germline V gene are MGHDK and SYGVNS. The CDR3 loop spans 16 amino acids. Trimming removed 5 bases from V and 4 bases from J; junction bases left unmatched: 10. CDR3 sequence reads: CASSTLTSGGYNEQFF. In DNA form, the CDR3 reads TGTGCCAGCAGTACATTAACAAGCGGGGGTTACAATGAGCAGTTCTTC.

In this sample, this clonotype turned up a few times. The chain has TRBV30 and TRBJ2-1; perhaps TRBD1 as D (6 bases). Germline assignment: CDR1 GTSNPN and CDR2 SVGIG (reference sequence). The ends were cut back, 3 bases at V and 4 bases at J, with 16 bases in the middle. The CDR3 is 15 amino acids. The CDR3 sequence is CAWSRDTSSYNEQFF. CDR3 in DNA: TGTGCCTGGAGCAGGGACACCTCCTCTTACAATGAGCAGTTCTTC.

Many counts were recorded for this clonotype. J is TRBJ1-2 and V is TRBV6-1; no reliable D call. CDR3 size: 13 residues. The V end was cut by 7 bases, the J end by 0 bases, with 9 bases between. Germline CDR1 MNHNS, CDR2 SASEGT. This CDR3 reads CASIDTANYGYTF. The CDR3 DNA is TGTGCCAGCATCGACACAGCTAACTATGGCTACACCTTC.

This clonotype has at least ten counts. V is TRBV3-1 and J is TRBJ1-4; a weak D match, TRBD1 (6 bases). Germline V gene lookup returns CDR1 LGHDT and CDR2 YNNKEL (reference sequence). This CDR3 comprises 15 residues. V lost 2 bases to trimming and J lost 4 bases, with 11 bases between them. CDR3 nucleotides: TGTGCCAGCAGCCAATTCCAGGGGATTAATGAAAAACTGTTTTTT. Amino acids: CASSQFQGINEKLFF.

This clonotype came up many times. V and J are TRBV6-2 or TRBV6-3 and TRBJ2-7, with D perhaps TRBD1 or TRBD2 (5 bases each). V lost 0 bases, J lost 7 bases, and 22 bases lay in between. The CDR3 runs to 17 residues. Germline V gene sequence: CDR1 MNHEY, CDR2 SVGEGT. In nucleotides, the CDR3 is TGTGCCAGCAGTTACTCGATTGGGGCTAGCTCAAGTGGAGAGCAGTACTTC. Translation: CASSYSIGASSSGEQYF.

This clonotype has ten or more counts. V gene TRBV28 combines with J gene TRBJ2-1, with D possibly called TRBD1 or TRBD2 (7 bases each). The CDR3 extends over 15 amino acids. In germline, CDR1 is MDHEN, CDR2 SYDVKM. V lost 3 bases, J lost 7 bases, and 16 bases lay in between. This CDR3 reads CASSLGQGGINEQFF. CDR3 sequence (DNA): TGTGCCAGCAGTTTGGGTCAGGGGGGGATTAATGAGCAGTTCTTC.

This clonotype was counted ten times or more. The CDR3 DNA is TGTGCTAGTGGAACCGGGACAGGGGGTGGCTACACCTTC. Encoded protein: CASGTGTGGGYTF. The chain combines TRBV12-5 with TRBJ1-2, with 11 bases matching TRBD1. The length of the CDR3 is 13 residues. Germline V gene lookup returns CDR1 LGHNT and CDR2 FRNRAP. V dropped 6 bases and J dropped 7; count of bases not matched to a gene: 4.

This clonotype was detected ten times or more. The rearrangement joins TRBV2 to TRBJ2-1; D remains unclear. The CDR3 length is 14 residues. Trimming pared 3 bases from V and 8 bases from J, leaving 14 bases between. CDR1 and CDR2 from the germline V gene are SNHLY and FYNNEI. This CDR3 reads CASSEASTRDEQFF. CDR3 DNA sequence: TGTGCCAGCAGTGAGGCATCTACCCGCGATGAGCAGTTCTTC.

This clonotype was seen at least ten times. The CDR3 here is CASSPGTGRTIYF. For the CDR3, the DNA is TGTGCCAGCAGCCCCGGGACAGGGAGGACCATATATTTT. The chain couples TRBV3-1 to TRBJ1-3, with 9 nucleotides matching TRBD1. CDR3 size: 13 residues. V trimming: 4 bases; J trimming: 10 bases; junction bases outside the gene matches: 5. Germline lookup yields CDR1 LGHDT and CDR2 YNNKEL (reference sequence).

There are many counts of this clonotype. The CDR3 protein is CASSLIPGPGQLFF. The CDR3 DNA sequence: TGTGCCAGCAGCCTAATCCCGGGACCGGGACAACTGTTTTTT. This chain joins TRBV3-1 and TRBJ2-2, with D perhaps TRBD1 (6 bases). Trimming left V 4 bases short and J 14 bases short, with 20 bases between. Germline-derived CDR1 and CDR2 are LGHDT and YNNKEL (reference sequence). The CDR3 totals 14 residues.

Points on this clonotype: Given a much more abundant clone one base away, this may be a read error. V is TRBV18 and J is TRBJ2-6; D remains unclear. V shed 3 bases and J shed 2 bases, with 11 bases lying between them. The CDR3 contains 16 residues. Germline CDR1 and CDR2: KGHSH and LQKENI. The CDR3 loop reads CASSPAAAPGANVLTF. The DNA for the CDR3 is TGTGCCAGCTCACCTGCTGCCGCCCCTGGGGCCAACGTCCTGACTTTC.

V gene TRBV15 combines with J gene TRBJ2-1; TRBD2 is a possible D gene (5 bases). Germline CDR1 LNHNV, CDR2 YYDKDF (reference sequence). CDR3 length: 15 amino acids. V was pared by 0 bases and J by 4 bases, with 10 bases between. The CDR3 here is CATSREGGSYNEQFF. In DNA form, the CDR3 reads TGTGCCACCAGCAGAGAAGGTGGGAGTTACAATGAGCAGTTCTTC.

A remark on this clonotype: Just one base apart from a much larger clone, this may be a read error. The V and J genes are TRBV5-6 and TRBJ1-1; TRBD1 matches at 8 bases. Germline values: CDR1 SGHDT, CDR2 YYEEEE. V lost 4 bases and J lost 4; bases outside the gene matches: 9. This CDR3 is 15 amino acids long. As DNA, the CDR3 is TGTGCCAGCAGCCAACAGGGGGGAGTGATCACTGAAGCTTTCTTT. Amino acid sequence: CASSQQGGVITEAFF.

The table lists this clonotype with a few counts. This chain uses TRBV5-4 with TRBJ1-6; D gene uncertain. This CDR3 has 13 amino acids. CDR1 SGHNT and CDR2 YYREEE come from the germline V gene (reference sequence). The V end lost 0 bases, the J end lost 6 bases, and 4 bases lay between the germline ends. CDR3 DNA: TGTGCCAGCAGCTTGGAAGTTAATTCACCCCTCCACTTT. Its protein is CASSLEVNSPLHF.

A single count supports this clonotype. The CDR3 is CASSDRGPGGSPLHF. In nucleotides, the CDR3 is TGTGCCAGCAGTGACCGGGGCCCCGGGGGTTCACCCCTCCACTTT. The rearrangement uses TRBV6-1 and TRBJ1-6, with D possibly matching TRBD1 (5 bases). The CDR3 spans 15 residues. With 3 bases removed from V and 9 bases from J, the gap between germline ends came to 15 bases. From germline, CDR1 is MNHNS and CDR2 SASEGT.

There are many counts of this clonotype. V and J are TRBV7-8 and TRBJ2-5, with TRBD1 identical over 9 bases. The CDR3 consists of 16 residues. The V gene end was trimmed by 4 bases and the J gene end by 3 bases; junction bases not matched to a gene: 9. Germline CDR1 and CDR2: SGHVS and FQNEAQ. The CDR3 region is CASSYQPGQGKETQYF. The CDR3 DNA reads TGTGCCAGCAGCTACCAACCGGGACAGGGTAAAGAGACCCAGTACTTC.

This clonotype was counted between two and nine times. The gene calls are TRBV27 and TRBJ2-1; tentative D call: TRBD2 (5 bases). The CDR3 totals 14 residues. CDR1 and CDR2 from the germline V gene are MNHEY and SMNVEV (reference sequence). V shed 7 bases and J shed 2 bases, with 12 bases lying between them. In DNA form, the CDR3 reads TGTGCCAGCAAGATAGCCGGGACCTACAATGAGCAGTTCTTC. It is translated as CASKIAGTYNEQFF.

This clonotype was detected ten times or more. The V gene is TRBV30, the J gene TRBJ2-7, with D perhaps given as TRBD1 or TRBD2 (6 bases each). The CDR3 is 13 residues long. Deletions cut 6 bases from V and 5 bases from J, with 17 bases between. The V gene's germline CDR1 is GTSNPN and CDR2 SVGIG (reference sequence). Written as DNA, the CDR3 is TGTGCCTGTAGACGAGTAGGGGGGAACGAGCAGTACTTC. Its translation is CACRRVGGNEQYF. Full variable domain (remainder filled in from reference TRBV30 and TRBJ2-7): SQTIHQWPATLVQPVGSPLSLECTVEGTSNPNLYWYRQAAGRGLQLLFYSVGIGQISSEVPQNLSASRPQDRQFILSSKKLLLSDSGFYLCACRRVGGNEQYFGPGTRLTVT.

This clonotype appeared many times. The rearrangement uses TRBV2 and TRBJ2-1; maybe TRBD1 (6 bases). The CDR3 has 17 residues. The ends were cut back, 6 bases at V and 4 bases at J, with 22 bases in the middle. Germline assignment: CDR1 SNHLY and CDR2 FYNNEI. The CDR3 nucleotides read TGTGCCAGCAGCAGAGACCCCGGGACATTACTGTACAATGAGCAGTTCTTC. It codes for CASSRDPGTLLYNEQFF.

This clonotype was counted at least ten times. V usage is TRBV6-2 or TRBV6-3 and J usage is TRBJ2-5; 8 bases agree with TRBD2. The V and J ends lost 4 bases and 2 bases, in that order; junction bases with no gene match: 9. The CDR3 spans 16 residues. Germline V gene sequence: CDR1 MNHEY, CDR2 SVGEGT. CDR3 sequence: CASSSPSGRPQETQYF. In DNA form, the CDR3 reads TGTGCCAGCAGTTCCCCCAGCGGGAGACCACAAGAGACCCAGTACTTC.

The chain couples TRBV27 to TRBJ2-1; tentative D call: TRBD1 (5 bases). The CDR3 spans 13 residues. V was trimmed by 6 bases and J by 4 bases, leaving 10 bases between them. Germline assignment: CDR1 MNHEY and CDR2 SMNVEV (reference sequence). CDR3: CASSSTVYNEQFF. The CDR3 region has the DNA TGTGCCAGCAGCTCGACAGTTTACAATGAGCAGTTCTTC.